This T cell receptor (beta chain) came from a study of blood T cell repertoires in COVID-19. The CDR3 covers 14 residues. The V end was cut by 1 base, the J end by 2 bases, with 9 bases between. Germline lookup yields CDR1 LGHDT and CDR2 YNNKEL (reference sequence). Original analysis: Reference gene primers were amplified, and this amplification served to estimate nucleated cell counts. This table comes from immunoSEQ multiplex PCR, and its TCRdb copy is limited to in-frame clones, with some not included. That table supplies the V and J calls and clone size; D and trimming were determined from the DNA. There are about 220,000 clones in the sample; about 88% occur only once, and under 3.5% lies in the top ten.

The chain is built from TRBV3-1 (or the pseudogene TRBV3-2) and TRBJ2-7; no clear D. The sequenced sample consisted of peripheral blood. The sequence came from a man aged 45-60 years who had recovered from COVID-19. In DNA form, the CDR3 reads TGTGCCAGCAGCCAAGGGCACCAAGCCTACGAGCAGTACTTC. Amino acid sequence: CASSQGHQAYEQYF.